This paragraph reports one T cell receptor beta chain. No antigen is known for it. This record comes from a study of T cell responses to AZD1222 COVID-19 vaccine. This CDR3 region has 13 residues. Germline values: CDR1 MNHNY, CDR2 SVGAGI (reference sequence). The V gene lost 2 bases and the J gene lost 3 bases, with 6 bases spanning the gap. Sequencing used immunoSEQ multiplex PCR; TCRdb keeps in-frame clones, though not all of them. Among approximately 99,000 clones listed, roughly nine tenths were seen once. Study-wide points: Clonal diversity was possibly underestimated; the donors were predominantly white British and more often female. Seropositive status at baseline applied to only a handful of AZD1222 recipients.

This clonotype was sampled from an adult in good health. Sequenced here: peripheral blood, sampled on day 0 of AZD1222 vaccination. The rearrangement links TRBV6-6 to TRBJ2-3; maybe TRBD2 (5 bases). The DNA of the CDR3 is TGTGCCAGCAGTTACCCGGGGACAGATACGCAGTATTTT. It is translated as CASSYPGTDTQYF.